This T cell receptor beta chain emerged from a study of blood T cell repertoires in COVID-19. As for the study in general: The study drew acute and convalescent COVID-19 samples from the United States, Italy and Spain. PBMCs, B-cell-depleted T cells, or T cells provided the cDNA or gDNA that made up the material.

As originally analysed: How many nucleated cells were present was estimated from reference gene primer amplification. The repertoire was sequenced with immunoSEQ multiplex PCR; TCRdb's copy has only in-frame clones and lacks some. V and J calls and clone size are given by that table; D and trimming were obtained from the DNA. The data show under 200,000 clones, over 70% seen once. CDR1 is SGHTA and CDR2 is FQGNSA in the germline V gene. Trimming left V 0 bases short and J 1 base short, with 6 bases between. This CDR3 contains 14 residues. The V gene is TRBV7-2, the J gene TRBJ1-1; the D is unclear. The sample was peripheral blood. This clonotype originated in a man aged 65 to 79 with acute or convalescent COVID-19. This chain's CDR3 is CASSLAAGNTEAFF. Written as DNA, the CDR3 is TGTGCCAGCAGCTTAGCGGCAGGGAACACTGAAGCTTTCTTT.